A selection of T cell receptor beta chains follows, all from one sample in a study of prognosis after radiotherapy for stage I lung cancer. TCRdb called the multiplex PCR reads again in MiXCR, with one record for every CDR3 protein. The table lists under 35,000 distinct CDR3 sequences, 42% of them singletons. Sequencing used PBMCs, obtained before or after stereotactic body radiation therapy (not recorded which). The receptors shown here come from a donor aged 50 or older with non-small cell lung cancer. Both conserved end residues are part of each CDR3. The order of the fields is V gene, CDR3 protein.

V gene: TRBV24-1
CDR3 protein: CATSESTGGDEQYF

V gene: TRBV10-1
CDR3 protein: CARRLRNTEALF

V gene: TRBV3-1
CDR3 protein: CASSQRGVGEQFF

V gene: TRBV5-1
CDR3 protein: CASSYGTGGFDNYQFF

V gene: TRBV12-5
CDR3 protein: CASGLAEGPQHF

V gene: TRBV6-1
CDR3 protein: CASSEDRAGEKLFF

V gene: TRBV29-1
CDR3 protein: CSVGQGLYEQYF

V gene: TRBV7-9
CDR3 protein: CANSLEGLVYGYTF

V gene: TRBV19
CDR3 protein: CASSHQPGELFF

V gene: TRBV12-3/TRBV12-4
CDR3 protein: CASSSPGATSYEQYF

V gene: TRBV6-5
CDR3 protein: CASSSGHGPYEQYF

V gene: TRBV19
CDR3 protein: CASKTGTGQISPLHF

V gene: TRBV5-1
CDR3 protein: CASSSSDRGHEQYF

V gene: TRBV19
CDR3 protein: CASSIGADYQPQHF

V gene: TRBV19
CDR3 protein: CASSINQRGVQETQYF

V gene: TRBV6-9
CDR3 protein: CASSFTENQPQHF

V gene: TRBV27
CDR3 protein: CASSPYPVRFTDTQYF

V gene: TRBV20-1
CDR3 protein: CSAQRTSGKNEQFF

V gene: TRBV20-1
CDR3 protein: CSAGQGIGYTF

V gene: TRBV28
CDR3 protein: CASRERVAEQYF

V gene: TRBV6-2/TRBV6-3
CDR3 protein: CASSERTPPSPLHF

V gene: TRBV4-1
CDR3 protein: CASSQEPGMGKEKLFF

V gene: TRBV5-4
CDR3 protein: CASSLVGSGEAFF